This T cell receptor (beta chain) was identified in a study of human T cells and chemical hapten exposure. Study-wide context: Per-sample TCR yield variability stemmed mainly from small pooled library volume differences.

A note on this clonotype: No antigen is known for it.

Stated time point: patch test 1, 2 weeks after DPC sensitization. Treatment defined: therapeutic diphenylcyclopropenone sensitization with weekly scalp DPC. Blood sampling preceded each patch test application. Germline CDR1 LGHDT, CDR2 YNNKEL (reference sequence). Deletions cut 6 bases from V and 1 base from J, with 13 bases between. The CDR3 spans 14 residues. Broader study findings: Controls formed significantly fewer large CDR3 similarity clusters than expanded TCRs did. Patch test score was positively correlated with the counts of PT1 expanded TCRs.

From the RACE reads, TCRdb called clonotypes with MiXCR, one entry per CDR3 protein. The data contain around 150,000 distinct CDR3 sequences, 13% to 15% of them seen just once; the ten biggest clones take up less than 2%. The sequenced sample was whole blood, obtained in connection with sensitization to the hapten diphenylcyclopropenone (DPC). The sequence came from a woman aged 25 to 39 with alopecia areata. Some clones in this sample may be carry-over from other donors' samples. The gene calls are TRBV3-1 and TRBJ2-7; D remains unclear. CDR3 amino acids: CASSPGPLSYEQYF. The CDR3 coding sequence is TGTGCCAGCAGTCCCGGACCGCTATCCTACGAGCAGTACTTC.